This T cell receptor (beta chain) appears in the sequencing data of a study of cytomegalovirus exposure and HLA in healthy donors. This clone was detected only once. Both 60 Vbeta primers and 13 Jbeta primers went into the PCR. This table comes from immunoSEQ multiplex PCR, and its TCRdb copy is limited to in-frame clones, with some not included. Of about 82,000 clones detected, around 77% appear once; the ten largest clones hold about 3.5%. Trimming took 6 bases from V and 5 from J, leaving 16 bases between them. CDR1 MNHEY and CDR2 SVGAGI come from the germline V gene. The CDR3 has 14 amino acids. Sequenced: PBMCs. The sequence was obtained from a man aged 45 to 65 in good health and CMV-seronegative. J is TRBJ1-1 and V is TRBV6-5; D gene ambiguous. The CDR3 region is CASSRRVFETEAFF. CDR3 DNA: TGTGCCAGCAGCCGACGGGTATTCGAGACTGAAGCTTTCTTT.